This T cell receptor (beta chain) was captured by sequencing in a study of shared clonotypes between healthy human individuals. Germline V gene data show CDR1 as SNHLY and CDR2 as FYNNEI. The V and J ends lost 0 bases and 4 bases respectively, with 9 bases between them. The CDR3 is 14 residues long. Sequenced by immunoSEQ multiplex PCR; TCRdb stores in-frame clones only, minus some. Of roughly 770,000 clones listed, 95% to 97% are singletons. The naive CD8 population came from CD45RO-negative cells selected for CCR7, without terminally differentiated effector memory CD45RA+ cells. The TCR was taken from a young man in good health. Sequenced input: naive CD8+ T cells sorted from blood. V gene TRBV2 combines with J gene TRBJ1-2; no definite D call. The DNA of the CDR3 is TGTGCCAGCAGTGAAGCGCTTGTTAGCTATGGCTACACCTTC. It is translated as CASSEALVSYGYTF.